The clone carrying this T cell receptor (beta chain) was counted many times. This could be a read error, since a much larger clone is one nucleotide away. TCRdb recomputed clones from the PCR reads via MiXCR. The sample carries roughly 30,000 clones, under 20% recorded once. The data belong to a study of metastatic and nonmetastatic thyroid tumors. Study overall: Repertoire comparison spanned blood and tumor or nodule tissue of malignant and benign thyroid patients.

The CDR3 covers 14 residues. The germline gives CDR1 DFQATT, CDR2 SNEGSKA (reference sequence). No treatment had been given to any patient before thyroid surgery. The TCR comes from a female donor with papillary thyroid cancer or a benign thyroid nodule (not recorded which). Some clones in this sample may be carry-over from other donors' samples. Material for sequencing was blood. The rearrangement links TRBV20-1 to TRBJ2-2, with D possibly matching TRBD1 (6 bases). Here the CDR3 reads CSASPGANTGEPFF. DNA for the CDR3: TGCAGTGCTAGCCCAGGGGCGAACACCGGGGAGCCGTTTTTT.